This T cell receptor (beta chain) is from a study of cytomegalovirus exposure and HLA in healthy donors. Regarding the study as a whole: The authors later found TCR association rates varying by HLA locus, with DRB1 most and HLA-C fewest. HLA alleles were associated with around 17,000 TCR beta sequences in a later analysis at 0.05 false discovery rate. Per a prior analysis, the majority of TCR beta V segments were productive roughly 90% or roughly 30% of the time. A link between a missense DCLRE1C variant and TCR beta V- and J-gene trimming emerged from a later analysis.

The CDR3 has 13 residues. V lost 0 bases and J 1 base, leaving 3 bases between the germline ends. Germline V gives CDR1 ENHRY, CDR2 SYGVKD. As regards this clone: What it binds is unknown.

PCR was performed using 60 Vbeta and 13 Jbeta primers. The data were produced by immunoSEQ multiplex PCR, yet TCRdb's version contains in-frame clones alone and is incomplete. The sample carries 150,000 to 200,000 clones, more than 75% recorded once. This TCR was sampled from a man aged 18 to 30 in good health and CMV-seropositive. Sequencing input: PBMCs. This chain uses TRBV10-3 with TRBJ1-1; D gene uncertain. For the CDR3, the DNA is TGTGCCATCAGTGAGTCCGGGAACACTGAAGCTTTCTTT. This translates into CAISESGNTEAFF.